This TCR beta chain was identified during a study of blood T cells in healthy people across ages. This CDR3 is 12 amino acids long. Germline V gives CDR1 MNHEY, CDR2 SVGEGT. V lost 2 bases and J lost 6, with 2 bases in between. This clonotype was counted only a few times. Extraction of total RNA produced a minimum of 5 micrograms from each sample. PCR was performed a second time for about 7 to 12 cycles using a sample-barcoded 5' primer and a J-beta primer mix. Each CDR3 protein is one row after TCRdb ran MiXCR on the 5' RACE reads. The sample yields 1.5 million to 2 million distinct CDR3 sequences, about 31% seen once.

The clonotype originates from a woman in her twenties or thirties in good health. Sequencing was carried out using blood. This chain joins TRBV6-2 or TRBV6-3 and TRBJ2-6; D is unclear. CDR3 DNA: TGTGCCAGCAGTTACACGGCCAACGTCCTGACTTTC. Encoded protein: CASSYTANVLTF.